This TCR beta chain was sequenced in a study of blood T cell repertoires in COVID-19. This clone was detected ten times or more. CDR1 and CDR2 (germline): SGHTA, FQGTGA. The CDR3 runs to 15 residues. The V end was cut by 5 bases, the J end by 7 bases, with 21 bases between. Sequenced by immunoSEQ multiplex PCR; TCRdb stores in-frame clones only, minus some. The profile shows approximately 130,000 clones, around 83% of them singletons. Sequencing was carried out using peripheral blood. The chain combines TRBV7-3 with TRBJ2-7, with a possible D match to TRBD1 (5 bases). The sequence derives from a man at least 80 years old with active or convalescent COVID-19. In DNA, the CDR3 is TGTGCCAGCAGCCCCACCCCCGACCCATCAGGGGAGCAGTACTTC. Translation gives CASSPTPDPSGEQYF.